This T cell receptor (beta chain) was captured in a study of Graves' ophthalmopathy and Graves' hyperthyroidism. A remark on this clonotype: Its antigen is still unknown. It may be a read error: a sequence one base away is much more abundant.

Broader study findings: Thyroid clonotypes that were expanded above 0.001 frequency mostly also appeared in blood. Cross-validated, the 13-signature model showed 87.88%/81.08% sensitivity/specificity, and 80%/75% in the test set.

The ends were cut back, 4 bases at V and 7 bases at J, with 7 bases in the middle. Germline V gene lookup returns CDR1 SQVTM and CDR2 ANQGSEA. This CDR3 has 11 residues. Other autoimmune diseases, uncontrolled infections, pregnancy or lactation excluded patients from enrollment. Serum thyroxine and TRAb, along with clinical symptoms, thyroid ultrasound and orbital computed tomography, were what diagnosis relied on. RNA served as the template for amplifying TCR beta CDR3 regions. The first-round RT-PCR employed HTBI primers together with the Qiagen OneStep RT-PCR kit. A multiplex PCR was then performed as the second round. One entry per CDR3 protein, called by TCRdb with MiXCR from the multiplex PCR reads. The sample includes some 1.1 million distinct CDR3 sequences, about 36% of them seen just once.

This receptor was identified in an adult man with Graves' hyperthyroidism. Sample: peripheral blood or thyroid tissue (not recorded which). The chain links TRBV29-1 to TRBJ2-2; D is unclear. The CDR3 here is CSVVRLGELFF. CDR3 coding DNA: TGCAGCGTTGTTCGTCTCGGGGAGCTGTTTTTT.